The entry that follows covers one T cell receptor beta chain sequence. These data originate in a study of T cell changes during pregnancy in multiple sclerosis. Per the germline V gene, CDR1 is MNHNS and CDR2 is SASEGT. The J segment lost 4 bases and the V segment lost 5 bases, leaving 13 bases of the junction unmatched. This CDR3 is built from 16 residues. Sequencing used immunoSEQ multiplex PCR; TCRdb keeps in-frame clones, though not all of them. The profile shows tens of thousands of clones, around 90% of them singletons. The clonotype was recovered from a female donor with multiple sclerosis, enrolled in a pregnancy study. The sequenced sample was peripheral blood, obtained before pregnancy. This chain links TRBV6-1 with TRBJ1-2; TRBD1 agrees at 7 bases. CDR3 nucleotides: TGTGCCAGCAGTCAAGATCCTCCGACAGGGCGCTATGGCTACACCTTC. The encoded protein is CASSQDPPTGRYGYTF.